This T cell receptor beta chain was sequenced during a study of metastatic and nonmetastatic thyroid tumors. Looking at the study overall: The authors compared repertoires across blood and tumor or nodule tissue from malignant and benign thyroid patients.

There are 16 residues in the CDR3. The ends lost 7 bases at V and 7 bases at J; junction bases unmatched: 8. The study's findings and limits: Significantly greater TCR beta diversity was reportedly found in malignant thyroid tumors than in benign nodules (in blood and tumor).

There were no patients who had received any treatment before thyroid surgery. This clone was found many times. Its target is not known. Original analysis: A distant-metastasis classifier for papillary thyroid cancer was built using CDR3 differences across clinicopathological groups. TCRdb re-called the PCR reads via MiXCR. In this record, the V and J calls reflect TCRdb's handling and not the investigators' own analysis. Found here are 75,000 to 100,000 clones, approximately 11% of them singletons; the top ten hold around 10%. The TCR was taken from a female donor with papillary thyroid cancer or a benign thyroid nodule (not recorded which). Some clones in this sample may be carry-over from other donors' samples. Specimen: blood. The rearrangement links TRBV12-3 or TRBV12-4 to TRBJ2-4, with 15 positions matching TRBD2. The CDR3 loop is CASTRTSGRAGNIQYF. In nucleotides, the CDR3 is TGTGCCAGCACTCGGACTAGCGGGAGGGCCGGTAACATTCAGTACTTC.